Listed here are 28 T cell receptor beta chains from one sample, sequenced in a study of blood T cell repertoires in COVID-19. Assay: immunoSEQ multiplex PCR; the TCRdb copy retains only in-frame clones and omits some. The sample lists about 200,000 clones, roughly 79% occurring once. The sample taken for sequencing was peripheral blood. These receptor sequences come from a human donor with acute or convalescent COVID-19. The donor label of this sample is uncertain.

The CDR3 bases are TGTGCCAGCAGCTTAGCGGGATTGAGCACAGATACGCAGTATTTT. It is translated as CASSLAGLSTDTQYF. The chain combines TRBV7-3 with TRBJ2-3; D possibly corresponds to TRBD2 (6 bases). The CDR3 is made up of 15 amino acids. Germline assignment: CDR1 SGHTA and CDR2 FQGTGA. V dropped 2 bases and J dropped 0 bases, with 9 bases sitting between them. The whole variable domain, remainder taken from reference TRBV7-3 and TRBJ2-3, is GAGVSQTPSNKVTEKGKYVELRCDPISGHTALYWYRQSLGQGPEFLIYFQGTGAADDSGLPNDRFFAVRPEGSVSTLKIQRTERGDSAVYLCASSLAGLSTDTQYFGPGTRLTVL.

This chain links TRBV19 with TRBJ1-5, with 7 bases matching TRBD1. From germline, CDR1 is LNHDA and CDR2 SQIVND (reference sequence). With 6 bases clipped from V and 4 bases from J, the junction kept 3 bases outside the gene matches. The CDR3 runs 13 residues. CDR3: CASRGQLNQPQHF. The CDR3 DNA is TGTGCCAGTAGGGGACAGCTTAATCAGCCCCAGCATTTT.

The CDR3 DNA reads as TGTGCCAGCAGTTTCAAGACTAGCGGGACCTACAATGAGCAGTTCTTC. As protein: CASSFKTSGTYNEQFF. V and J are TRBV6-5 and TRBJ2-1, with TRBD2 matching 11 bases. J was trimmed by 2 bases and V by 4 bases; bases with no gene match: 4. CDR1 and CDR2 (germline): MNHEY, SVGAGI. The CDR3 is 16 amino acids.

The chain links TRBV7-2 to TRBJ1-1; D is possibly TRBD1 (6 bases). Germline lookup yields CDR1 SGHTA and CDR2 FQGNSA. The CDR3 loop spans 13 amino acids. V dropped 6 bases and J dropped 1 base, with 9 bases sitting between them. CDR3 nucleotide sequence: TGTGCCAGCAGTCAGGGGTCGAACACTGAAGCTTTCTTT. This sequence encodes CASSQGSNTEAFF.

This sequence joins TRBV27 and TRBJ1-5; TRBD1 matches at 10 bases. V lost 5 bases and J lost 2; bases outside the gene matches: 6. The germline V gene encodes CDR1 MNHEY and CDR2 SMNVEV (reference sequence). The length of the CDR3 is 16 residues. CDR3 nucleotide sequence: TGTGCCAGCAGTACCCGGACAGGGGGGGGCAATCAGCCCCAGCATTTT. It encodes CASSTRTGGGNQPQHF.

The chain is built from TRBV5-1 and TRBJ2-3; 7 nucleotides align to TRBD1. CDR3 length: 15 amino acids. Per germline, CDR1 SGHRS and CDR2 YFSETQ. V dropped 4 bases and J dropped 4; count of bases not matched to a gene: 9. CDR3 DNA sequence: TGCGCCAGCAGCCAACAGGGGATAGGGCCAGATACGCAGTATTTT. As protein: CASSQQGIGPDTQYF.

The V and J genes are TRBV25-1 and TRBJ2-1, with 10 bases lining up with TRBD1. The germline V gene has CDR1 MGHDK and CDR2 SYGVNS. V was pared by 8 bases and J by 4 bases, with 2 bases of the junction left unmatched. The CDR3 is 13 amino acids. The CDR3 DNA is TGTGCCAGCCGGGACAGGGGTTACAATGAGCAGTTCTTC. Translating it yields CASRDRGYNEQFF.

The CDR3 DNA follows: TGTGCCAGCAGCCTTCAACAGGGCTCCTACAATGAGCAGTTCTTC. This gives the protein CASSLQQGSYNEQFF. The V and J genes are TRBV3-1 (or the pseudogene TRBV3-2) and TRBJ2-1, with D possibly being TRBD1 (6 bases). The CDR3 covers 15 residues. Trimming cost V 4 bases and J 0 bases, with 10 bases left between them. Germline lookup yields CDR1 LGHDT and CDR2 YNNKEL (reference sequence).

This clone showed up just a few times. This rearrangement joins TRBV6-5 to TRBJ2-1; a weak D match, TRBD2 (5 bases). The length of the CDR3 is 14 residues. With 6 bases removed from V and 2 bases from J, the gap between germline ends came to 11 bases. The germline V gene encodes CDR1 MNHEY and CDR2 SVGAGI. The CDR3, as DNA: TGTGCCAGCAGGGCAGCGGCAGCCTACAATGAGCAGTTCTTC. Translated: CASRAAAAYNEQFF.

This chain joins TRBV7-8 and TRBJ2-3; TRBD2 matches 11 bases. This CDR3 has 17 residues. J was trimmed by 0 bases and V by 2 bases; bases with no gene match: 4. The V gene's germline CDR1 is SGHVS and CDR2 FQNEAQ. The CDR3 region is CASSLPRTSGSTDTQYF. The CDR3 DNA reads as TGTGCCAGCAGCTTACCCCGGACTAGCGGGAGCACAGATACGCAGTATTTT.

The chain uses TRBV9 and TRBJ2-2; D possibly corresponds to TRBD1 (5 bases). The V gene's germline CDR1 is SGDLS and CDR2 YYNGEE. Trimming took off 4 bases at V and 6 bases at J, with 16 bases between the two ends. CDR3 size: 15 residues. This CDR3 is CASSPSRQFPGELFF. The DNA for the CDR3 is TGTGCCAGCAGCCCATCCCGACAGTTCCCCGGGGAGCTGTTTTTT.

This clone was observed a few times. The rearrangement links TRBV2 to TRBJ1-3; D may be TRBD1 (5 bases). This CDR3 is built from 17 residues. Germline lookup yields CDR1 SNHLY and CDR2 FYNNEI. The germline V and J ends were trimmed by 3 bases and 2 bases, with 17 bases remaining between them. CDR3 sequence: CASSDSGGPRTGNTIYF. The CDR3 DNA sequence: TGTGCCAGCAGTGATTCGGGGGGACCAAGGACTGGAAACACCATATATTTT.

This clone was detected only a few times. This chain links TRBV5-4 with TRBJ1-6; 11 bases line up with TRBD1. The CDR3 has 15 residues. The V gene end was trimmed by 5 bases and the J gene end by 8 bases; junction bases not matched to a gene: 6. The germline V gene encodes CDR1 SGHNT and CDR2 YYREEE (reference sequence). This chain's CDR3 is CASSSDRGRYSPLHF. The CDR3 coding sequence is TGTGCCAGCAGTTCGGACAGGGGGCGGTATTCACCCCTCCACTTT. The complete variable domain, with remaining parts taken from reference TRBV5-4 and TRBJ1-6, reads ETGVTQSPTHLIKTRGQQVTLRCSSQSGHNTVSWYQQALGQGPQFIFQYYREEENGRGNFPPRFSGLQFPNYSSELNVNALELDDSALYLCASSSDRGRYSPLHFGNGTRLTVT.

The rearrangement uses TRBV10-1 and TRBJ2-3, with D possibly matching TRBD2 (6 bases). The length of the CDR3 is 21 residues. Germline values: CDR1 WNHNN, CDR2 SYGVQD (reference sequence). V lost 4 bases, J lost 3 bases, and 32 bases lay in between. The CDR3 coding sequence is TGCGCCAGCAGTGGCGTGGGACCAAATTACGCTTCCCTTGGGGGGACAGATACGCAGTATTTT. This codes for CASSGVGPNYASLGGTDTQYF.

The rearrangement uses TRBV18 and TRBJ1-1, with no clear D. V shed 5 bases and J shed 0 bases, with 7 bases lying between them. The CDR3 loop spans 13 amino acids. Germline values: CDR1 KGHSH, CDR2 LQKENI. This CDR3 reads CASSSNLNTEAFF. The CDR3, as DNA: TGTGCCAGCTCATCTAATCTGAACACTGAAGCTTTCTTT. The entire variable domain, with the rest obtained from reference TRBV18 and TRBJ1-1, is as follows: NAGVMQNPRHLVRRRGQEARLRCSPMKGHSHVYWYRQLPEEGLKFMVYLQKENIIDESGMPKERFSAEFPKEGPSILRIQQVVRGDSAAYFCASSSNLNTEAFFGQGTRLTVV.

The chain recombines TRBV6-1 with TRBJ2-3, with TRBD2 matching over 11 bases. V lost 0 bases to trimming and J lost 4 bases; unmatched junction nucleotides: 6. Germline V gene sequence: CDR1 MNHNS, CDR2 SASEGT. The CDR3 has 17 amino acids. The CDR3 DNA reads TGTGCCAGCAGTGAAGCCTTAGCGGGAGGGCCTTCAGATACGCAGTATTTT. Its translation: CASSEALAGGPSDTQYF.

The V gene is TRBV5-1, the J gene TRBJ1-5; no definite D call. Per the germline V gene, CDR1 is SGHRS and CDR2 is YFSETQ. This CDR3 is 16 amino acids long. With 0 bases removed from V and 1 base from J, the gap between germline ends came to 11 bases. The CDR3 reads CASSLDGSGSNQPQHF. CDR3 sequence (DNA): TGCGCCAGCAGCTTGGACGGATCGGGGAGCAATCAGCCCCAGCATTTT.

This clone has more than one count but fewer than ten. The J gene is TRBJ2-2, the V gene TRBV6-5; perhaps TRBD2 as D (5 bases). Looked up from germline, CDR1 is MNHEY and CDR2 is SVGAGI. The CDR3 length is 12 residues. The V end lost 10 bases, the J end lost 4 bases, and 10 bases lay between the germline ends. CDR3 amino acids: CATSRVTGELFF. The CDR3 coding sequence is TGTGCCACCTCGAGGGTCACCGGGGAGCTGTTTTTT.

The chain's CDR3 is CATSDSGTRSSYEQYF. In nucleotides, the CDR3 is TGTGCCACCAGTGACTCCGGGACAAGATCGTCCTACGAGCAGTACTTC. The chain is built from TRBV24-1 and TRBJ2-7, with D maybe TRBD1 (6 bases). This CDR3 has 16 residues. V was trimmed by 4 bases and J by 1 base, leaving 16 bases between them. Germline V gene data show CDR1 as KGHDR and CDR2 as SFDVKD.

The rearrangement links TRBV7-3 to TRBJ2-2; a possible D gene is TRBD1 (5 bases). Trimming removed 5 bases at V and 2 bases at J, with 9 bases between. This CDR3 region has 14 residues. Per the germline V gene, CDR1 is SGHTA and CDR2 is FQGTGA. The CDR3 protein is CASSTGQNTGELFF. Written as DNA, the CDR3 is TGTGCCAGCAGCACCGGACAAAACACCGGGGAGCTGTTTTTT.

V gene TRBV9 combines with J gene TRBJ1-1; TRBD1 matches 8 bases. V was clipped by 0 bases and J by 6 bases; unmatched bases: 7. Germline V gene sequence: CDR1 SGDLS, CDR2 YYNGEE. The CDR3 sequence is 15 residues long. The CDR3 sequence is CASSVEGQGFSEAFF. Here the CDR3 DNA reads TGTGCCAGCAGCGTAGAAGGACAGGGATTTTCTGAAGCTTTCTTT. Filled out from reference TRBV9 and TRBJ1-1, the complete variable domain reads DSGVTQTPKHLITATGQRVTLRCSPRSGDLSVYWYQQSLDQGLQFLIQYYNGEERAKGNILERFSAQQFPDLHSELNLSSLELGDSALYFCASSVEGQGFSEAFFGQGTRLTVV.

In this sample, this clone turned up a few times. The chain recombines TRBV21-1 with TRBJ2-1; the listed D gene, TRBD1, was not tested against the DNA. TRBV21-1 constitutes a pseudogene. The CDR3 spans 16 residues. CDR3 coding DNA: TGTGCCAGCAGCGCCCGACAGGGCCCCATCCCCGATGAGCAGTTCTTC. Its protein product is CASSARQGPIPDEQFF.

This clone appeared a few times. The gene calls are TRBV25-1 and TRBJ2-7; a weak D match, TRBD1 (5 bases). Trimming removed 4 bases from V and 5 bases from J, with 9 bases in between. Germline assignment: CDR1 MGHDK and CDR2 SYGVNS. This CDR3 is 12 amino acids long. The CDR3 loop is CASSAQGDEQYF. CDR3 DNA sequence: TGTGCCAGCAGTGCTCAGGGTGACGAGCAGTACTTC.

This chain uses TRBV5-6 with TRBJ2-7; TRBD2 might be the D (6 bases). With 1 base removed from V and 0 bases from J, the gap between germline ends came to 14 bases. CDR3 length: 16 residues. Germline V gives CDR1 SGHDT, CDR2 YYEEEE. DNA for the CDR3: TGTGCCAGCAGCTTGAATGGTCGGGGGAGCTCCTACGAGCAGTACTTC. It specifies CASSLNGRGSSYEQYF.

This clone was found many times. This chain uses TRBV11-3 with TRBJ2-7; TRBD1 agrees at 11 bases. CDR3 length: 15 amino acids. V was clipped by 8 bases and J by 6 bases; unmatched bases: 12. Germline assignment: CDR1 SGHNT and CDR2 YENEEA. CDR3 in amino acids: CASRVGQGARPEQYF. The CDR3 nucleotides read TGTGCCAGCCGGGTCGGACAGGGGGCGCGACCCGAGCAGTACTTC.

The CDR3 spells CASSLVRGYSGNTIYF. DNA of the CDR3: TGTGCCAGCAGCTTGGTCCGGGGATACTCCGGAAACACCATATATTTT. The chain recombines TRBV5-8 with TRBJ1-3, with D unresolved. The germline V and J ends were trimmed by 0 bases and 4 bases, with 14 bases remaining between them. CDR3 length: 16 residues. Germline V gives CDR1 SGHTS, CDR2 YDEGEE.

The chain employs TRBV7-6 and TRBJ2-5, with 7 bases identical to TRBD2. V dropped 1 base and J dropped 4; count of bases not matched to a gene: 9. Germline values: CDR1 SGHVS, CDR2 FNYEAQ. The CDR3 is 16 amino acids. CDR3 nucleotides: TGTGCCAGCAGCTTAGTAGGCGGGAGTGGAGTAGAGACCCAGTACTTC. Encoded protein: CASSLVGGSGVETQYF.

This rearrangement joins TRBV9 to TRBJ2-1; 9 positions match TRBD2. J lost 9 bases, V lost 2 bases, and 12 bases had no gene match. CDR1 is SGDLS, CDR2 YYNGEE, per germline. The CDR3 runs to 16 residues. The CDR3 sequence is CASSVGSSGRLTEQFF. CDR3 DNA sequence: TGTGCCAGCAGCGTTGGTTCGAGCGGGAGGTTAACTGAGCAGTTCTTC.